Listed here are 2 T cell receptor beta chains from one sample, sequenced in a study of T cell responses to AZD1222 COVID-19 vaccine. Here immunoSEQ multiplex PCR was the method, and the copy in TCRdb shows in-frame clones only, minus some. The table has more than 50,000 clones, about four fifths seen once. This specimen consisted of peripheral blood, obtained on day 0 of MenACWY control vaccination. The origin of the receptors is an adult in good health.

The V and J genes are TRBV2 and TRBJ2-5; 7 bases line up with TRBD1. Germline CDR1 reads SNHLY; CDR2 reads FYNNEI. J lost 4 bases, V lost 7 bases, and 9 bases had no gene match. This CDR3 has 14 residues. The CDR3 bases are TGTGCCAGCACCTTGACAGGGAACCCAGAGACCCAGTACTTC. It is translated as CASTLTGNPETQYF.

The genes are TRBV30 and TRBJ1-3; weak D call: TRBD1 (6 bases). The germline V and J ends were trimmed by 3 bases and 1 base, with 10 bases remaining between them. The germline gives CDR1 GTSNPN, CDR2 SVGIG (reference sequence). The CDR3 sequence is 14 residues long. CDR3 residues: CAWRQGLSGNTIYF. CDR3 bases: TGTGCCTGGAGGCAGGGGCTTTCTGGAAACACCATATATTTT. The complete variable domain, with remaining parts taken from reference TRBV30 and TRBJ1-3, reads SQTIHQWPATLVQPVGSPLSLECTVEGTSNPNLYWYRQAAGRGLQLLFYSVGIGQISSEVPQNLSASRPQDRQFILSSKKLLLSDSGFYLCAWRQGLSGNTIYFGEGSWLTVV.